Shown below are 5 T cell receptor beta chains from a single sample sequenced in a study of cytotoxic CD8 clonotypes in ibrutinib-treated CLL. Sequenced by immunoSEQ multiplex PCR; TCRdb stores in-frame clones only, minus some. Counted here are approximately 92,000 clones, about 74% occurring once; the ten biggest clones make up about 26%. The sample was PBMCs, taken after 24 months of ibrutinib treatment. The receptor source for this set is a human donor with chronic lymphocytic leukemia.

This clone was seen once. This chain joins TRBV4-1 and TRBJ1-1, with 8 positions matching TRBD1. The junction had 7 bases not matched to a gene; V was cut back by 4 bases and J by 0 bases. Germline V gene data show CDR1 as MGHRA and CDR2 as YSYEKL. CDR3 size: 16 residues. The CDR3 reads CASSLRQGSLNTEAFF. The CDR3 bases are TGCGCCAGCAGCCTTCGACAGGGGAGCCTGAACACTGAAGCTTTCTTT.

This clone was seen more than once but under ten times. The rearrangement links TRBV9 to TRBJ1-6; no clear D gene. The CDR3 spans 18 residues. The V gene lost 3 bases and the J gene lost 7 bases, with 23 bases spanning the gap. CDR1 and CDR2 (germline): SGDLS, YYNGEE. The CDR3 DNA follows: TGTGCCAGCAGCGAGGAAAATGGCCCACGGGCCGCCAATTCACCCCTCCACTTT. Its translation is CASSEENGPRAANSPLHF. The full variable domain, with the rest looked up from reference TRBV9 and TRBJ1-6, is DSGVTQTPKHLITATGQRVTLRCSPRSGDLSVYWYQQSLDQGLQFLIQYYNGEERAKGNILERFSAQQFPDLHSELNLSSLELGDSALYFCASSEENGPRAANSPLHFGNGTRLTVT.

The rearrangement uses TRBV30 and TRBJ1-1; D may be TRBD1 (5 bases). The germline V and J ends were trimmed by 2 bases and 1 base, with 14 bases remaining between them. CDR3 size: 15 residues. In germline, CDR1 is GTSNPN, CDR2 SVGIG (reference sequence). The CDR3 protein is CAWSSPGGGNTEAFF. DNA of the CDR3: TGTGCCTGGAGTTCCCCGGGGGGAGGGAACACTGAAGCTTTCTTT. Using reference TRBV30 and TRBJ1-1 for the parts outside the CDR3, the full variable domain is SQTIHQWPATLVQPVGSPLSLECTVEGTSNPNLYWYRQAAGRGLQLLFYSVGIGQISSEVPQNLSASRPQDRQFILSSKKLLLSDSGFYLCAWSSPGGGNTEAFFGQGTRLTVV.

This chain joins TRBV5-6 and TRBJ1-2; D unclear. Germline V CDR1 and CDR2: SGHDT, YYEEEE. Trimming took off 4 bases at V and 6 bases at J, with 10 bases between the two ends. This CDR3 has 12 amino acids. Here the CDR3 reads CASSLLYDGYTF. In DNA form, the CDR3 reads TGTGCCAGCAGCCTACTCTACGATGGCTACACCTTC.

The CDR3 nucleotides read TGTGCCAGCAGTTTGGGACGACACTACAATGAGCAGTTCTTC. Protein product: CASSLGRHYNEQFF. The chain uses TRBV27 and TRBJ2-1; D is perhaps TRBD1 or TRBD2 (5 bases each). CDR1 and CDR2 from the germline V gene are MNHEY and SMNVEV (reference sequence). CDR3 length: 14 residues. V shed 3 bases and J shed 3 bases, with 9 bases lying between them.